A selection of T cell receptor beta chains follows, all from one sample in a study of shared clonotypes between healthy human individuals. Profiled with immunoSEQ multiplex PCR; TCRdb holds only in-frame clones, not every one. The sample includes hundreds of thousands of clones, around four fifths seen only once; the top ten take 1.5% to 2%. Input material: memory CD4+ T cells sorted from blood. These receptors were collected from a woman between 25 and 40 years old in good health. The CDR3 runs from the conserved cysteine through the conserved F or W. D genes are given only for firm matches. The size entry is marked missing in some rows and otherwise reads once, few, many or a size class.

TRBV11-3	.	TRBD1	TRBJ1-2	CASSLGDSHYGYTF	TGTGCCAGCAGCTTAGGGGACAGCCACTATGGCTACACCTTC
TRBV5-6	.	TRBD2	TRBJ2-2	CASRREGHTGELFF	TGTGCCAGCAGGCGGGAGGGCCACACCGGGGAGCTGTTTTTT
TRBV11-2	.	.	TRBJ2-5	CASSSGLVTQETQYF	TGTGCCAGCAGCTCAGGCCTTGTTACACAAGAGACCCAGTACTTC
TRBV5-1	once	.	TRBJ2-2	CASSLDGTGELFF	TGCGCCAGCAGCTTGGACGGGACCGGGGAGCTGTTTTTT
TRBV19	once	TRBD2	TRBJ2-7	CASSIKKLAGAYEQYF	TGTGCCAGTAGTATTAAAAAACTAGCGGGAGCCTACGAGCAGTACTTC
TRBV28	.	.	TRBJ1-3	CASQPYSGNTIYF	TGTGCCAGCCAACCTTACTCTGGAAACACCATATATTTT
TRBV5-5	few	.	TRBJ1-2	CASSFGPLANYGYTF	TGTGCCAGCAGCTTTGGACCTTTAGCTAACTATGGCTACACCTTC
TRBV19	.	.	TRBJ2-6	CASTRAGAGFSGANVLTF	TGTGCCAGTACCCGAGCAGGGGCGGGGTTCTCTGGGGCCAACGTCCTGACTTTC
TRBV6-1	.	.	TRBJ1-5	CASTRTASDQPQHF	TGTGCCAGCACCAGGACAGCGTCGGATCAGCCCCAGCATTTT
TRBV2	.	.	TRBJ2-5	CASRLQETQYF	TGTGCCAGCAGACTCCAAGAGACCCAGTACTTC
TRBV28	few	TRBD2	TRBJ2-1	CASSPAGSSYNEQFF	TGTGCCAGCAGTCCAGCGGGAAGCTCCTACAATGAGCAGTTCTTC
TRBV20-1	few	.	TRBJ2-7	CSARRVYEQYF	TGCAGTGCTAGACGTGTGTACGAGCAGTACTTC
TRBV27	few	.	TRBJ2-2	CASSLWVTGELFF	TGTGCCAGCAGTTTATGGGTCACCGGGGAGCTGTTTTTT
TRBV2	.	.	TRBJ1-1	CASSSSRNTEAFF	TGTGCCAGCAGTTCGTCCAGAAACACTGAAGCTTTCTTT
TRBV7-8	.	TRBD2	TRBJ2-7	CASSELGGGRHNEQYF	TGTGCCAGCAGCGAATTGGGTGGCGGGAGACACAACGAGCAGTACTTC
TRBV4-1	.	.	TRBJ2-5	CASSQDPSRGTQYF	TGCGCCAGCAGCCAAGATCCCTCACGAGGGACCCAGTACTTC
TRBV28	.	TRBD2	TRBJ2-3	CASSFGSGETDTQYF	TGTGCCAGCAGTTTTGGAAGCGGGGAGACGGATACGCAGTATTTT
TRBV5-4	.	TRBD1	TRBJ1-2	CASSRPGTSSGGYGYTF	TGTGCCAGCAGCCGACCAGGGACTTCCTCAGGGGGATATGGCTACACCTTC
TRBV5-4	once	TRBD1	TRBJ1-1	CASSLAARGRDTEAFF	TGTGCCAGCAGCTTGGCCGCCAGGGGGCGTGACACTGAAGCTTTCTTT
TRBV27	.	.	TRBJ2-3	CASSFSSLSPDTQYF	TGTGCCAGCAGTTTCTCTAGTCTGAGCCCAGATACGCAGTATTTT
TRBV5-1	.	.	TRBJ2-3	CASSRDGEDTQYF	TGCGCCAGCAGTCGGGACGGCGAAGATACGCAGTATTTT
TRBV11-3	.	TRBD1	TRBJ2-7	CASSLTGTGRHEQYF	TGTGCCAGCAGCCTCACCGGGACAGGGCGGCACGAGCAGTACTTC
TRBV29-1	.	TRBD1	TRBJ2-3	CSVDPTGRGTDTQYF	TGCAGCGTTGACCCGACAGGGAGAGGAACAGATACGCAGTATTTT
TRBV5-6	once	.	TRBJ2-1	CASSAKPSSFNEQFF	TGTGCCAGCAGCGCTAAGCCTAGCAGCTTCAATGAGCAGTTCTTC
TRBV30	.	.	TRBJ2-5	CAWSVGGVGETQYF	TGTGCCTGGAGTGTCGGAGGGGTAGGAGAGACCCAGTACTTC
TRBV28	.	TRBD2	TRBJ2-1	CASSETSGGKHEQFF	TGTGCCAGCAGTGAGACTAGCGGAGGGAAGCATGAGCAGTTCTTC
TRBV7-3	.	TRBD2	TRBJ2-7	CASSLLAGDYEQYF	TGTGCCAGCAGTCTGTTGGCGGGGGACTACGAGCAGTACTTC
TRBV4-2	few	.	TRBJ2-5	CASSQGQKETQYF	TGTGCCAGCAGCCAAGGACAGAAAGAGACCCAGTACTTC
TRBV5-4	few	.	TRBJ2-5	CASSLSVQETQYF	TGTGCCAGCAGCTTGTCCGTCCAAGAGACCCAGTACTTC
TRBV5-6	.	.	TRBJ2-5	CASSRQGGKTQYF	TGTGCCAGCAGCCGACAGGGAGGGAAGACCCAGTACTTC
TRBV5-1	.	.	TRBJ1-5	CASSPDGSNQPQHF	TGCGCCAGCAGCCCGGACGGTAGCAATCAGCCCCAGCATTTT
TRBV19	.	.	TRBJ2-3	CASSISLEGTDTQYF	TGTGCCAGTAGTATATCTTTAGAAGGCACAGATACGCAGTATTTT
TRBV15	few	.	TRBJ1-4	CATSRDRSTVEKLFF	TGTGCCACCAGCAGAGATAGGTCGACGGTTGAAAAACTGTTTTTT
TRBV9	few	.	TRBJ1-1	CASSVGPNTEAFF	TGTGCCAGCAGCGTGGGGCCGAACACTGAAGCTTTCTTT
TRBV6-4	.	.	TRBJ1-2	CASSDSSRALNYGYTF	TGTGCCAGCAGTGACTCGTCTCGGGCGCTCAACTATGGCTACACCTTC
TRBV25-1	.	TRBD1	TRBJ2-7	CASSSTGGVHYEQYF	TGTGCCAGCAGTTCCACAGGGGGCGTTCACTACGAGCAGTACTTC
TRBV6-6	.	.	TRBJ2-5	CASSYYLYQETQYF	TGTGCCAGCAGTTACTACCTGTACCAAGAGACCCAGTACTTC
TRBV7-9	few	TRBD2	TRBJ2-5	CASSLATTSEYQETQYF	TGTGCCAGCAGCTTAGCGACGACTAGCGAGTACCAAGAGACCCAGTACTTC
TRBV11-3	.	.	TRBJ2-7	CASSLGQGRSYEQYF	TGTGCCAGCAGCTTGGGGCAGGGGAGGTCCTACGAGCAGTACTTC
TRBV7-9	.	.	TRBJ2-2	CASHRGAGTGELFF	TGTGCCAGTCACAGGGGCGCGGGAACCGGGGAGCTGTTTTTT
TRBV6-1	.	.	TRBJ2-7	CASSGRNTYEQYF	TGTGCCAGCAGTGGACGGAATACCTACGAGCAGTACTTC
TRBV4-1	.	.	TRBJ2-4	CASSQDRGENIQYF	TGCGCCAGCAGCCAAGACAGGGGTGAAAACATTCAGTACTTC
TRBV28	.	TRBD2	TRBJ2-3	CASSFPPGREYTDTQYF	TGTGCCAGCAGTTTCCCCCCGGGGCGGGAGTACACAGATACGCAGTATTTT
TRBV5-6	.	TRBD2	TRBJ2-1	CASSPWGTSGTNEQFF	TGTGCCAGCAGCCCCTGGGGGACTAGCGGGACCAATGAGCAGTTCTTC
TRBV7-9	.	.	TRBJ1-2	CASSLTGTDYGYTF	TGTGCCAGCAGCTTGACCGGGACTGACTATGGCTACACCTTC
TRBV4-1	few	.	TRBJ2-7	CASSHDYEQYF	TGCGCCAGCAGCCACGATTACGAGCAGTACTTC
TRBV28	.	TRBD1	TRBJ2-2	CASSYPTGAKNTGELFF	TGTGCCAGCAGCTACCCGACAGGGGCCAAGAACACCGGGGAGCTGTTTTTT
TRBV15	.	.	TRBJ2-1	CATSRVKGFNEQFF	TGTGCCACCAGCAGAGTAAAAGGTTTCAATGAGCAGTTCTTC
TRBV5-1	.	TRBD1	TRBJ1-1	CASATGSLNTEAFF	TGCGCCAGCGCGACAGGGTCATTGAACACTGAAGCTTTCTTT
TRBV6-6	.	.	TRBJ1-1	CASSYPGRGGTEAFF	TGTGCCAGCAGTTACCCGGGTCGGGGCGGAACTGAAGCTTTCTTT
TRBV5-6	.	.	TRBJ2-5	CASSLGGFGETQYF	TGTGCCAGCAGCTTGGGGGGATTCGGAGAGACCCAGTACTTC
TRBV11-2	few	TRBD2	TRBJ2-7	CASSRGAGVSYEQYF	TGTGCCAGCAGCCGCGGGGCGGGAGTTTCCTACGAGCAGTACTTC
TRBV28	.	.	TRBJ2-6	CASRPWTHQGGANVLTF	TGTGCCAGCAGACCTTGGACTCATCAGGGTGGGGCCAACGTCCTGACTTTC
TRBV27	.	TRBD1	TRBJ1-2	CASSKQGQGYGYTF	TGTGCCAGCAGCAAACAGGGGCAGGGGTATGGCTACACCTTC
TRBV7-2	.	.	TRBJ1-3	CASSEANTIYF	TGTGCCAGCAGCGAAGCTAACACCATATATTTT
TRBV14	.	.	TRBJ2-1	CASSPDDTYNEQFF	TGTGCCAGCAGCCCAGACGATACCTACAATGAGCAGTTCTTC
TRBV28	.	.	TRBJ1-1	CASSLLPNTEAFF	TGTGCCAGCAGTTTATTACCCAACACTGAAGCTTTCTTT
TRBV7-9	.	TRBD2	TRBJ2-3	CASTYASSGTTDTQYF	TGTGCCAGCACCTACGCCAGTAGCGGGACCACAGATACGCAGTATTTT
TRBV5-1	.	.	TRBJ2-7	CASSSDRRVSEQYF	TGCGCCAGCAGCTCGGACAGGAGGGTCTCCGAGCAGTACTTC
TRBV28	few	.	TRBJ2-5	CASSSTGSLKEETQYF	TGTGCCAGCAGTTCAACCGGGTCCCTGAAGGAGGAGACCCAGTACTTC